This passage covers 21 T cell receptor beta chains from one sample sequenced in a study of Graves' ophthalmopathy and Graves' hyperthyroidism. TCR beta CDR3 amplification used RNA transcripts. RT-PCR was first run with HTBI primers, then multiplex PCR in a second round. Via MiXCR, TCRdb re-called the multiplex PCR reads, giving one row per CDR3 protein. Here the sample spans about 620,000 distinct CDR3 sequences, about a fifth being singletons. The sequenced material came from peripheral blood. The source is a woman between 18 and 30 years old with stable Graves' hyperthyroidism. Some clones in this sample may be carry-over from other donors' samples.

This clonotype was seen at least ten times. The rearrangement uses TRBV6-1 and TRBJ1-1, with D unresolved. This CDR3 is built from 12 residues. Germline V gene lookup returns CDR1 MNHNS and CDR2 SASEGT. The germline V and J ends were trimmed by 4 bases and 7 bases, with 10 bases remaining between them. The CDR3 region has the DNA TGTGCCAGCAGTGGTAACTCGGGTGAAGCTTTCTTT. Translation: CASSGNSGEAFF.

The chain recombines TRBV6-2 or TRBV6-3 with TRBJ1-6; D may be TRBD1 (6 bases). The V gene lost 2 bases and the J gene lost 2 bases, with 16 bases spanning the gap. There are 18 residues in the CDR3. Germline V gene lookup returns CDR1 MNHEY and CDR2 SVGEGT. DNA for the CDR3: TGTGCCAGCAGTTACCCACGGCAGGGGAGCACCTATAATTCACCCCTCCACTTT. It yields the protein CASSYPRQGSTYNSPLHF.

This clonotype was picked up many times. The rearrangement joins TRBV4-1 to TRBJ2-5; no clear D gene. Germline CDR1 reads MGHRA; CDR2 reads YSYEKL. Trimming took off 2 bases at V and 5 bases at J, with 18 bases between the two ends. This CDR3 comprises 16 residues. The CDR3 sequence: CASSQYLGSPGETQYF. The CDR3 nucleotides are TGCGCCAGCAGCCAATATCTAGGAAGCCCTGGGGAGACCCAGTACTTC.

The chain carries TRBV28 and TRBJ2-7, with 7 bases lining up with TRBD2. V dropped 6 bases and J dropped 5; count of bases not matched to a gene: 7. Germline values: CDR1 MDHEN, CDR2 SYDVKM. This CDR3 is built from 13 residues. DNA for the CDR3: TGTGCCAGCAGCTATGGGACTACTAACGAGCAGTACTTC. Translating gives CASSYGTTNEQYF.

This clonotype was found many times. The gene calls are TRBV20-1 and TRBJ1-1; possible D gene TRBD1, 5 bases. Per the germline V gene, CDR1 is DFQATT and CDR2 is SNEGSKA (reference sequence). The CDR3 extends over 13 amino acids. V was shortened by 5 bases and J by 4 bases, with 14 bases between the two germline ends. The CDR3 region is CSACGQLPTEAFF. CDR3 in DNA: TGCAGTGCTTGTGGACAACTCCCCACTGAAGCTTTCTTT.

This clonotype was observed at least ten times. This chain uses TRBV3-1 with TRBJ1-2; D uncertain. This CDR3 spans 12 amino acids. Germline V gene data show CDR1 as LGHDT and CDR2 as YNNKEL (reference sequence). Trimming shortened V by 5 bases and J by 1 base, and 5 bases separated the two germline ends. The CDR3 sequence is CASSTNNYGYTF. The DNA of the CDR3 is TGTGCCAGCAGCACGAATAACTATGGCTACACCTTC.

Ten or more counts support this clonotype. Relative to the germline gene, one junction end is altered; a read error may explain this. This chain joins TRBV27 and TRBJ2-2; 11 positions agree with TRBD2. The CDR3 sequence is 16 residues long. Germline CDR1 is MNHEY and CDR2 is SMNVEV (reference sequence). CDR3 in amino acids: CASSLRLAGNTGELSF. CDR3 in DNA: TGTGCCAGCAGTCTGAGACTAGCGGGGAACACCGGGGAGCTGTCTTTT.

Ten or more counts support this clonotype. The rearrangement uses TRBV4-1 and TRBJ1-1; D call uncertain. V lost 0 bases and J lost 8, with 13 bases in between. Germline V gene data show CDR1 as MGHRA and CDR2 as YSYEKL. The CDR3 is 14 residues long. The CDR3 loop is CASSQDGPRKEAFF. The DNA for the CDR3 is TGCGCCAGCAGCCAAGATGGGCCGAGAAAAGAAGCTTTCTTT.

The V call is TRBV2, the J call TRBJ2-2; 8 bases fit TRBD2. Germline values: CDR1 SNHLY, CDR2 FYNNEI. The CDR3 has 13 residues. With V trimmed by 8 bases and J by 2 bases, 1 base remained unmatched. CDR3 DNA: TGTGCCAGCGCGGGGGGCAACACCGGGGAGCTGTTTTTT. It encodes CASAGGNTGELFF. The whole variable domain, remainder taken from reference TRBV2 and TRBJ2-2, is EPEVTQTPSHQVTQMGQEVILRCVPISNHLYFYWYRQILGQKVEFLVSFYNNEISEKSEIFDDQFSVERPDGSNFTLKIRSTKLEDSAMYFCASAGGNTGELFFGEGSRLTVL.

The J gene is TRBJ1-1, the V gene TRBV4-2, with D unresolved. This CDR3 is 18 amino acids long. The germline V gene has CDR1 LGHNA and CDR2 YNFKEQ. V lost 3 bases to trimming and J lost 3 bases, with 23 bases between them. The CDR3 protein is CASSHRERPYSGDTEAFF. CDR3 DNA: TGTGCCAGCAGCCACAGAGAAAGACCTTATTCAGGTGACACTGAAGCTTTCTTT.

The chain has TRBV9 and TRBJ1-1; D not certain. The CDR3 consists of 13 residues. V shed 3 bases and J shed 7 bases, with 13 bases lying between them. Germline-derived CDR1 and CDR2 are SGDLS and YYNGEE. CDR3 bases: TGTGCCAGCAGCGGGAGCCACAGTTATGAAGCTTTCTTT. This gives the protein CASSGSHSYEAFF.

This clonotype appeared many times. The chain employs TRBV6-5 and TRBJ1-6; 7 bases match TRBD1. V shed 3 bases, J shed 7 bases, and the junction held 3 bases outside the gene matches. The CDR3 consists of 14 residues. Germline assignment: CDR1 MNHEY and CDR2 SVGAGI. The CDR3 DNA reads TGTGCCAGCAGTTATCAGGGGGGGAATTCACCCCTCCACTTT. This sequence encodes CASSYQGGNSPLHF.

The chain recombines TRBV5-1 with TRBJ2-7; 11 positions agree with TRBD2. After removal of 5 bases from V and 0 bases from J, the junction contained 7 bases not matched to a gene. CDR1 and CDR2 (germline): SGHRS, YFSETQ. This CDR3 region has 16 residues. CDR3 bases: TGCGCCAGCAGTGGACTAGCGGGTGCGAGCTCCTACGAGCAGTACTTC. This sequence encodes CASSGLAGASSYEQYF.

The V gene is TRBV28, the J gene TRBJ1-2, with D possibly matching TRBD1 (5 bases). The V gene's germline CDR1 is MDHEN and CDR2 SYDVKM. This CDR3 comprises 13 residues. Trimming removed 6 bases at V and 1 base at J, with 9 bases between. CDR3 DNA sequence: TGTGCCAGCAGACCAGGGTATAACTATGGCTACACCTTC. This codes for CASRPGYNYGYTF.

Worth noting for this clonotype: A much larger clone differs from this one at a single base, so this may be a read error. Since the CDR3 does not end with the conserved phenylalanine or tryptophan, this likely comes from a read error. This rearrangement joins TRBV13 to TRBJ2-7, with 12 nucleotides matching TRBD2. CDR1 and CDR2 from the germline V gene are PRHDT and FYEKMQ (reference sequence). This CDR3 contains 15 residues. The trim removed 3 bases at V and 4 bases at J, leaving 4 bases unmatched. CDR3 region: CASSFPSGGAYEQYL. In DNA, the CDR3 is TGTGCCAGCAGCTTCCCTAGCGGGGGGGCATACGAGCAGTACTTG.

The CDR3 nucleotides read TGTGCCAGCAGCGTCACCGGGACAGGGTCTAGGGATCAGCCCCAGCATTTT. Its translation is CASSVTGTGSRDQPQHF. The chain is built from TRBV11-1 and TRBJ1-5; TRBD1 agrees at 9 bases. The CDR3 is made up of 17 amino acids. V was pared by 5 bases and J by 5 bases, with 13 bases of the junction left unmatched. Germline CDR1 SGHAT, CDR2 FQDESV (reference sequence).

The table lists this clonotype with many counts. This chain links TRBV7-9 with TRBJ1-6, with D possibly TRBD1 on 6 matching bases. V was trimmed by 4 bases and J by 10 bases, leaving 20 bases between them. The CDR3 spans 16 residues. From germline, CDR1 is SEHNR and CDR2 FQNEAQ (reference sequence). The CDR3 bases are TGTGCCAGCAGCTCACCTACAGGGATGAGGGAGTCACCCCTCCACTTT. The encoded protein is CASSSPTGMRESPLHF.

This clonotype has ten or more counts. The chain couples TRBV28 to TRBJ1-1, with 10 bases lining up with TRBD1. From germline, CDR1 is MDHEN and CDR2 SYDVKM. The CDR3 has 18 residues. Trimming removed 5 bases from V and 1 base from J; junction bases left unmatched: 13. CDR3 in DNA: TGTGCCAGCAGTCAGCGTCGGACAGGGGGGAGTAGGAACACTGAAGCTTTCTTT. Amino acids: CASSQRRTGGSRNTEAFF.

The chain combines TRBV4-1 with TRBJ2-7; 8 bases map to TRBD2. V lost 3 bases, J lost 4 bases, and 8 bases stayed unmatched. Looked up from germline, CDR1 is MGHRA and CDR2 is YSYEKL. The CDR3 is made up of 15 amino acids. CDR3 residues: CASSHQAGVGYEQYF. The DNA of the CDR3 is TGCGCCAGCAGCCACCAAGCGGGAGTAGGTTACGAGCAGTACTTC.

This clonotype was detected ten times or more. V and J are TRBV2 and TRBJ2-2; D is undetermined. This CDR3 has 11 amino acids. Germline loops: CDR1 SNHLY, CDR2 FYNNEI. V shed 8 bases and J shed 3 bases, with 4 bases lying between them. The CDR3 here is CASQYTGELFF. Written as DNA, the CDR3 is TGTGCCAGCCAGTACACCGGGGAGCTGTTTTTT.

This chain connects TRBV10-3 to TRBJ2-2; TRBD1 aligns across 9 bases. With 0 bases clipped from V and 4 bases from J, the junction kept 12 bases outside the gene matches. The CDR3 spans 19 residues. Germline lookup yields CDR1 ENHRY and CDR2 SYGVKD. CDR3 protein: CAISESPPGQGGGTGELFF. The CDR3 nucleotides read TGTGCCATCAGTGAGTCCCCACCGGGACAGGGAGGAGGCACCGGGGAGCTGTTTTTT.